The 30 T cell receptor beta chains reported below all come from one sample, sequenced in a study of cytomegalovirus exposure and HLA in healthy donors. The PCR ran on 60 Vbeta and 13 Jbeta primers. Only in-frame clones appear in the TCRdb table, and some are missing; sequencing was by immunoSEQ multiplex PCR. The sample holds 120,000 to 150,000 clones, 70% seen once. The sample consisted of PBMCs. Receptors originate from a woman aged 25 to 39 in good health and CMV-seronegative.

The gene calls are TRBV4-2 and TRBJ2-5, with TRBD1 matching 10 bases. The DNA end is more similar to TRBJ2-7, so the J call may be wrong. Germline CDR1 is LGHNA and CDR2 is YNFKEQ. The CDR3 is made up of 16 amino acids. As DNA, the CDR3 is TGTGCCAGCAGCCAAGATCTTGGGACAGGGGCGAGCGAGCAGTACTTC. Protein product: CASSQDLGTGASEQYF.

The CDR3 coding sequence is TGCGCCAGCAGCTCCGGGACAACTTACACAGATACGCAGTATTTT. This sequence encodes CASSSGTTYTDTQYF. This chain joins TRBV10-1 and TRBJ2-3; TRBD1 might be the D (6 bases). Germline V gives CDR1 WNHNN, CDR2 SYGVQD (reference sequence). This CDR3 has 15 residues. V was shortened by 6 bases and J by 2 bases, with 15 bases between the two germline ends.

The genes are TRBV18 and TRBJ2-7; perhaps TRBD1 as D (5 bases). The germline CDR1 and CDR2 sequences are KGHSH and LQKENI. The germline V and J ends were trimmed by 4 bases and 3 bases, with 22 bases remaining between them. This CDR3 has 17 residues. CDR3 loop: CASSRTTGTGPHYEQYV. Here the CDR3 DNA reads TGTGCCAGCTCACGGACCACAGGTACCGGTCCTCACTACGAGCAGTACGTC.

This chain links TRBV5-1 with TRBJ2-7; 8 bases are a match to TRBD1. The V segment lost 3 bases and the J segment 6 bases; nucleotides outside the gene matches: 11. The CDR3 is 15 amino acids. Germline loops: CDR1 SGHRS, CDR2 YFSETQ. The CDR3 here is CASSYTGGFTVEQYF. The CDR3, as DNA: TGCGCCAGCAGCTACACAGGGGGTTTCACCGTCGAGCAGTACTTC.

The DNA for the CDR3 is TGTGCCAGCAGCACTGGTGGCGGGACCTACAATGAGCAGTTCTTC. Protein product: CASSTGGGTYNEQFF. The V and J genes are TRBV9 and TRBJ2-1; perhaps TRBD2 as D (6 bases). V was trimmed by 4 bases and J by 2 bases, leaving 13 bases between them. There are 15 residues in the CDR3. Germline V gene data show CDR1 as SGDLS and CDR2 as YYNGEE.

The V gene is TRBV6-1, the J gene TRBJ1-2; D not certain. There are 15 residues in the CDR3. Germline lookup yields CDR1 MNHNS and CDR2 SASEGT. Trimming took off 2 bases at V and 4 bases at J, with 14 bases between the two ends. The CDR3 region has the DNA TGTGCCAGCAGTGAATTAGTGGGCTACGCCTATGGCTACACCTTC. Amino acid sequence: CASSELVGYAYGYTF.

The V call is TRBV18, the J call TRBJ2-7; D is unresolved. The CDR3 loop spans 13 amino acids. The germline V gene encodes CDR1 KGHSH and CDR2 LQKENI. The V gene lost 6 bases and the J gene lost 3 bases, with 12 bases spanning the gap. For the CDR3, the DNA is TGTGCCAGCTCCCCATCGATTGACTACGAGCAGTACGTC. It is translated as CASSPSIDYEQYV.

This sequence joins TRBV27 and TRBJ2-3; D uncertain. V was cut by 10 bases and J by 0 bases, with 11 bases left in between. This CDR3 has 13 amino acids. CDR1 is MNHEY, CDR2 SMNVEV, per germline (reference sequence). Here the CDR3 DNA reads TGTGCCACCACTGCCCCTAGCACAGATACGCAGTATTTT. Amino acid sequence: CATTAPSTDTQYF.

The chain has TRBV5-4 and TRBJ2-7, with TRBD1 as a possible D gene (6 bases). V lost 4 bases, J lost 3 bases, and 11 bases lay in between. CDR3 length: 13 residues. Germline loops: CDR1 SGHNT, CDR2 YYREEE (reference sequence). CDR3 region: CASSRDRLYEQYV. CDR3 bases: TGTGCCAGCAGCCGCGACAGGCTCTACGAGCAGTACGTC.

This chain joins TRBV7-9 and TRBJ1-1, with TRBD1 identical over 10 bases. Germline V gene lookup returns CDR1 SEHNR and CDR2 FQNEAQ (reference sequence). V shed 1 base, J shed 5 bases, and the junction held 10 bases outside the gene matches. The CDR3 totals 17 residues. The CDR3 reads CASSLGLGTGDRTEAFF. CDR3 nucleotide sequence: TGTGCCAGCAGCTTAGGGCTTGGGACAGGGGATCGAACTGAAGCTTTCTTT.

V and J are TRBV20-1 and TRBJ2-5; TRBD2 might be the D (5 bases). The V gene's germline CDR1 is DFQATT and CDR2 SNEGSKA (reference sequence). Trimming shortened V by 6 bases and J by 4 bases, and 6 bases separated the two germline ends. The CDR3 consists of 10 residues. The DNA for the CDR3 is TGCAGTGCGGGAGCAGAGACCCAGTACTTC. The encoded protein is CSAGAETQYF.

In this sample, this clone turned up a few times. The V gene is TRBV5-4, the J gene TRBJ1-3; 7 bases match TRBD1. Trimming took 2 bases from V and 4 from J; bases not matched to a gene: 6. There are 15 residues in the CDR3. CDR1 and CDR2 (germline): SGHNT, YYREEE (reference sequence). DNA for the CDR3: TGTGCCAGCAGCTTAGGAGGGGGCGAAGGAAACACCATATATTTT. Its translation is CASSLGGGEGNTIYF.

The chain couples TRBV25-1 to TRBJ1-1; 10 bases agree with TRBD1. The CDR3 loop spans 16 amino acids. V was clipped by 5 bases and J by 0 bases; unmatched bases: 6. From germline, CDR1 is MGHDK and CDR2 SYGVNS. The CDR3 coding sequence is TGTGCCAGCAGTCACCCGGGACAGGGGTTGAACACTGAAGCTTTCTTT. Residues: CASSHPGQGLNTEAFF.

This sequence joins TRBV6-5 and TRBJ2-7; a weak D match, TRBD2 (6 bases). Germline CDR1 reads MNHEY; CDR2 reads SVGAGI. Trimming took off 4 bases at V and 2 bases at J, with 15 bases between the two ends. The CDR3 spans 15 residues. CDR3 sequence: CASSLDLGGPYEQYF. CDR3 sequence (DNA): TGTGCCAGCAGTTTAGACCTCGGGGGTCCCTACGAGCAGTACTTC.

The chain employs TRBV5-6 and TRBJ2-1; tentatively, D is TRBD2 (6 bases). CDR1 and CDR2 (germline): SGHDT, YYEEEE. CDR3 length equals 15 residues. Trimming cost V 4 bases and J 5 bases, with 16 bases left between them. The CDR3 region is CASSPEGGFNNEQFF. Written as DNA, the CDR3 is TGTGCCAGCAGCCCCGAGGGAGGATTTAACAATGAGCAGTTCTTC.

The CDR3 sequence is CASSLGAGTRPYEQYF. In DNA form, the CDR3 reads TGTGCCAGCAGCTTAGGGGCAGGTACCAGACCCTACGAGCAGTACTTC. The chain joins TRBV13 to TRBJ2-5; D uncertain. Matching the DNA end better, TRBJ2-7 makes the J call doubtful. The CDR3 runs to 16 residues. Per germline, CDR1 PRHDT and CDR2 FYEKMQ (reference sequence).

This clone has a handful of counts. The CDR3 DNA follows: TGTGCCAGCAGACCCGGACAGGGGCTAGGAAACACCATATATTTT. Residues: CASRPGQGLGNTIYF. The chain couples TRBV6-6 to TRBJ1-3, with 9 bases matching TRBD1. Germline V CDR1 and CDR2: MNHNY, SVGAGI (reference sequence). This CDR3 spans 15 amino acids. The trim removed 6 bases at V and 4 bases at J, leaving 7 bases unmatched.

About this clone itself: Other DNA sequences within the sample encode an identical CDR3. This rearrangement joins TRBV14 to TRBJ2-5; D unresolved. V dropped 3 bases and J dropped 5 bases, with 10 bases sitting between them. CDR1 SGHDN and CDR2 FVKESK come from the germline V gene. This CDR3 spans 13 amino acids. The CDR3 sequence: CASSHRGSETQYF. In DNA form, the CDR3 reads TGTGCCAGCAGCCATAGAGGCTCGGAGACCCAGTACTTC.

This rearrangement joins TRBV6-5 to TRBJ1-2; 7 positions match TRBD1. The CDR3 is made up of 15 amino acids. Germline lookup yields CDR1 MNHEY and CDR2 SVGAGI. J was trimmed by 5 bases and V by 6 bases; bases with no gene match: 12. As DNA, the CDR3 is TGTGCCAGCAGATCATCGGGCCTACAGGGGTATGGCTACACCTTC. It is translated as CASRSSGLQGYGYTF.

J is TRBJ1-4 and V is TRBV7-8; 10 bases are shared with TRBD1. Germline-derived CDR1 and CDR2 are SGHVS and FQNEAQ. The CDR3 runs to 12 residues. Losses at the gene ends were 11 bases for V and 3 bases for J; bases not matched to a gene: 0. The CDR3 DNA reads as TGTGCCGGACAGGGGGCTAATGAAAAACTGTTTTTT. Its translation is CAGQGANEKLFF.

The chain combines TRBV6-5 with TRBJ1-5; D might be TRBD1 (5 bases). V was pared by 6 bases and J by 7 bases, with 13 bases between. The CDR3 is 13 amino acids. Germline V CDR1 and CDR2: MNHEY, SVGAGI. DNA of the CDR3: TGTGCCAGCAGGTTTGGGAGGGGCCAGCCCCAGCATTTT. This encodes CASRFGRGQPQHF.

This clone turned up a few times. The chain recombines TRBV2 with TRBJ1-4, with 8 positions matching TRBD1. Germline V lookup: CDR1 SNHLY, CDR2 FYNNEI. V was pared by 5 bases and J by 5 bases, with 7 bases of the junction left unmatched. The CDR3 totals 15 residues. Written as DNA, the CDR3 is TGTGCCAGCAGTTTGCAGGGGGCGAGGAATGAAAAACTGTTTTTT. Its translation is CASSLQGARNEKLFF.

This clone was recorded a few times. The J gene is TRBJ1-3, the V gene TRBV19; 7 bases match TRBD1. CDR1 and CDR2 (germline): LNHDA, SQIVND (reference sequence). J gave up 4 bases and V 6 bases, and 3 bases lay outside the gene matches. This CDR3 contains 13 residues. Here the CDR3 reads CASRDRAGNTIYF. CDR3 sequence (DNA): TGTGCCAGTAGAGACAGGGCCGGAAACACCATATATTTT.

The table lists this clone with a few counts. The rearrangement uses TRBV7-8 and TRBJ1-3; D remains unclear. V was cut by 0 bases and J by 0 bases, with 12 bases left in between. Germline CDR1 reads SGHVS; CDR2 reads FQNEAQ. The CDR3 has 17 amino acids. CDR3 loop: CASSLAQTGFSGNTIYF. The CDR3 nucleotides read TGTGCCAGCAGCTTAGCGCAGACTGGTTTCTCTGGAAACACCATATATTTT.

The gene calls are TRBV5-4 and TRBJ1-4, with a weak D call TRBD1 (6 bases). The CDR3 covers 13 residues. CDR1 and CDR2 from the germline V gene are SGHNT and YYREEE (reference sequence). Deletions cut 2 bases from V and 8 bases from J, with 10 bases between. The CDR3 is CASSLRTVEKLFF. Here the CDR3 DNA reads TGTGCCAGCAGCTTAAGGACAGTGGAAAAACTGTTTTTT.

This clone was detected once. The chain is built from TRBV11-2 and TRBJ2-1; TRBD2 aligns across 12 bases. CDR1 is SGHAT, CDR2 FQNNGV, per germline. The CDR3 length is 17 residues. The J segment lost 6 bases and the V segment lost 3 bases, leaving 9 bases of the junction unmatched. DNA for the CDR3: TGTGCCAGCAGCTTCCTCCCCGGGACTAGCGGGTCCAATGAGCAGTTCTTC. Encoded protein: CASSFLPGTSGSNEQFF.

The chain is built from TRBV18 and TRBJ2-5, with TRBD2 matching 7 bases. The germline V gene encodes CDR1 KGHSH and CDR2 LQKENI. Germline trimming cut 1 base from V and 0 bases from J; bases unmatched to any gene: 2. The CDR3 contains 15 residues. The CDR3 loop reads CASSPRLADQETQYF. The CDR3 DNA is TGTGCCAGCTCACCACGGCTAGCGGACCAAGAGACCCAGTACTTC.

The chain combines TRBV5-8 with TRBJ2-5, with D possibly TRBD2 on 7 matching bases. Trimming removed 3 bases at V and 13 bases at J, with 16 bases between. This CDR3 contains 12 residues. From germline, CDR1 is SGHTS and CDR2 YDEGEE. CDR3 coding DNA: TGTGCCAGCAGCTCGACGTGGGGGGGCTCGTACTTC. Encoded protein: CASSSTWGGSYF. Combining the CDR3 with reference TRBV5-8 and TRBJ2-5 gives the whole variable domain EAGVTQSPTHLIKTRGQQATLRCSPISGHTSVYWYQQALGLGLQFLLWYDEGEERNRGNFPPRFSGRQFPNYSSELNVNALELEDSALYLCASSSTWGGSYFGPGTRLLVL.

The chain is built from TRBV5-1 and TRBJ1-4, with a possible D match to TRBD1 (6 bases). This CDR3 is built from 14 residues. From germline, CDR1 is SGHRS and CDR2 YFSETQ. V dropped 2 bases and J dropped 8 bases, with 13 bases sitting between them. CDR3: CASSLGGGGEKLFF. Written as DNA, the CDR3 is TGCGCCAGCAGCTTAGGCGGGGGCGGGGAAAAACTGTTTTTT.

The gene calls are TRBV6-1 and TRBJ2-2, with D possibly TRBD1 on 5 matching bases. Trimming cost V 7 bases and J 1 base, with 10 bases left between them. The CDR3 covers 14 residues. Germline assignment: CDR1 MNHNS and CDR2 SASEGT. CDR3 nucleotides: TGTGCCAGCAACGACAGAGTGAACACCGGGGAGCTGTTTTTT. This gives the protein CASNDRVNTGELFF.